The 21 T cell receptor beta chains listed next were all sequenced from one sample in a study of T cell repertoires in ileal Crohn's disease. Clones were read by immunoSEQ multiplex PCR, and TCRdb kept only the in-frame ones, dropping some. The sample carries roughly 2,500 clones, just over 90% recorded once. This sample's time point: inflamed ileum from the surgical specimen. The sequenced sample was ileal tissue. The receptor source for this set is an adult with Crohn's disease.

The gene calls are TRBV11-2 and TRBJ2-3; D not resolved. Trimming pared 0 bases from V and 3 bases from J, leaving 10 bases between. The germline gives CDR1 SGHAT, CDR2 FQNNGV. The CDR3 consists of 15 residues. CDR3 nucleotide sequence: TGTGCCAGCAGCTTAGATTGGCGTTTGACAGATACGCAGTATTTT. It specifies CASSLDWRLTDTQYF.

This clone was detected only once. The V call is TRBV11-3, the J call TRBJ2-3; no clear D gene. Trimming removed 3 bases at V and 4 bases at J, with 11 bases between. The CDR3 totals 14 residues. Germline assignment: CDR1 SGHNT and CDR2 YENEEA. The CDR3 is CASSFDSAADTQYF. For the CDR3, the DNA is TGTGCCAGCAGCTTCGACTCCGCCGCAGATACGCAGTATTTT.

V is TRBV2 and J is TRBJ1-6, with D hard to call. The CDR3 spans 16 residues. Germline CDR1 is SNHLY and CDR2 is FYNNEI. V gave up 4 bases and J gave up 3 bases, with 13 bases separating them. As DNA, the CDR3 is TGTGCCAGCAGTGGGAACAGCGGTAACTATAATTCACCCCTCCACTTT. It codes for CASSGNSGNYNSPLHF.

The chain combines TRBV19 with TRBJ1-2; the match to TRBD1 covers 7 bases. This CDR3 has 14 residues. Germline values: CDR1 LNHDA, CDR2 SQIVND (reference sequence). With 5 bases clipped from V and 2 bases from J, the junction kept 5 bases outside the gene matches. This chain's CDR3 is CASSARGPNYGYTF. CDR3 bases: TGTGCCAGTAGTGCGAGGGGGCCCAACTATGGCTACACCTTC.

In its sample, this clone was seen once. The gene calls are TRBV27 and TRBJ2-2, with 8 bases aligning to TRBD2. This CDR3 is built from 15 residues. The V segment lost 6 bases and the J segment 5 bases; nucleotides outside the gene matches: 8. Germline-derived CDR1 and CDR2 are MNHEY and SMNVEV (reference sequence). Written as DNA, the CDR3 is TGTGCCAGCAGCCTGGCGCGCGGGGGGACCGGGGAGCTGTTTTTT. Translation gives CASSLARGGTGELFF.

This clone appeared a single time. This chain links TRBV6-1 with TRBJ1-5; D gene uncertain. CDR3 length: 16 amino acids. In germline, CDR1 is MNHNS, CDR2 SASEGT. V was trimmed by 0 bases and J by 2 bases, leaving 11 bases between them. CDR3 residues: CASSEAIAGGNQPQHF. As DNA, the CDR3 is TGTGCCAGCAGTGAAGCAATAGCCGGAGGCAATCAGCCCCAGCATTTT.

V gene TRBV18 combines with J gene TRBJ2-1; 8 bases agree with TRBD2. The CDR3 sequence is 15 residues long. V was clipped by 3 bases and J by 6 bases; unmatched bases: 7. From germline, CDR1 is KGHSH and CDR2 LQKENI. The CDR3 loop reads CASSPGGGPLNEQFF. CDR3 coding DNA: TGTGCCAGCTCACCCGGGGGGGGACCACTCAATGAGCAGTTCTTC.

The V call is TRBV9, the J call TRBJ2-1, with 7 bases fitting TRBD1. The trim removed 3 bases at V and 10 bases at J, leaving 10 bases unmatched. The length of the CDR3 is 14 residues. Germline CDR1 is SGDLS and CDR2 is YYNGEE. CDR3 nucleotide sequence: TGTGCCAGCAGCGAGGGGACAGACCCCCAGGAGCAGTTCTTC. It codes for CASSEGTDPQEQFF.

V is TRBV7-2 and J is TRBJ2-5, with TRBD2 as a possible D gene (5 bases). V dropped 3 bases and J dropped 2 bases, with 22 bases sitting between them. The CDR3 has 18 amino acids. CDR1 is SGHTA and CDR2 is FQGNSA in the germline V gene. CDR3 DNA sequence: TGTGCCAGCAGCTTTTCGGGCGCGGGCACCCTAATACAAGAGACCCAGTACTTC. Protein sequence: CASSFSGAGTLIQETQYF.

This chain uses TRBV30 with TRBJ2-5, with a weak D call TRBD2 (5 bases). The CDR3 is 16 amino acids. Trimming stripped 0 bases from V and 5 bases from J, with 19 bases between. The germline gives CDR1 GTSNPN, CDR2 SVGIG (reference sequence). The CDR3 coding sequence is TGTGCCTGGAGTGTGGCCCTCAGCGGTGGTTGGGAGACCCAGTACTTC. Its protein is CAWSVALSGGWETQYF.

This chain uses TRBV7-8 with TRBJ2-2; D is unclear. From germline, CDR1 is SGHVS and CDR2 FQNEAQ. CDR3 length: 14 amino acids. V was trimmed by 3 bases and J by 5 bases, leaving 10 bases between them. CDR3 nucleotides: TGTGCCAGCAGCTTCCTCTTAGGGACCGGGGAGCTGTTTTTT. Its protein product is CASSFLLGTGELFF.

This chain links TRBV5-1 with TRBJ1-1; the D is unclear. The CDR3 spans 15 residues. Germline V gene sequence: CDR1 SGHRS, CDR2 YFSETQ. V was cut by 4 bases and J by 0 bases, with 13 bases left in between. The CDR3 nucleotides are TGCGCCAGCAGCCCGGACGGAATACTGAACACTGAAGCTTTCTTT. Translating gives CASSPDGILNTEAFF. The full variable domain, in which reference TRBV5-1 and TRBJ1-1 provide the parts outside the CDR3, is KAGVTQTPRYLIKTRGQQVTLSCSPISGHRSVSWYQQTPGQGLQFLFEYFSETQRNKGNFPGRFSGRQFSNSRSEMNVSTLELGDSALYLCASSPDGILNTEAFFGQGTRLTVV.

The chain employs TRBV7-2 and TRBJ2-5; 8 nucleotides agree with TRBD2. J gave up 5 bases and V 5 bases, and 10 bases lay outside the gene matches. The CDR3 has 15 amino acids. Germline CDR1 and CDR2: SGHTA and FQGNSA. The chain's CDR3 is CASSPFGGALETQYF. The CDR3 bases are TGTGCCAGCAGCCCCTTCGGGGGGGCCTTGGAGACCCAGTACTTC.

This clone was seen only once. V usage is TRBV6-5 and J usage is TRBJ2-1, with TRBD1 matching over 7 bases. The ends lost 6 bases at V and 10 bases at J; junction bases unmatched: 6. CDR1 is MNHEY and CDR2 is SVGAGI in the germline V gene. The CDR3 contains 12 residues. The CDR3, as DNA: TGTGCCAGCAGCGAGACAGGGCGCGAGCAGTTCTTC. Protein: CASSETGREQFF.

The rearrangement links TRBV21-1 to TRBJ1-1; whether TRBD1, the table's D call, matches the DNA was not checked. TRBV21-1 is tagged as a pseudogene. CDR3 length: 18 residues. The CDR3 spells CASSYRGGHHFWNTEAFF. The CDR3 DNA sequence: TGTGCCAGCAGCTACAGGGGAGGACATCACTTCTGGAACACTGAAGCTTTCTTT.

This chain connects TRBV18 to TRBJ2-3; D unclear. There are 15 residues in the CDR3. Deletions cut 3 bases from V and 2 bases from J, with 12 bases between. From germline, CDR1 is KGHSH and CDR2 LQKENI. CDR3 residues: CASSPTSLVTDTQYF. In DNA, the CDR3 is TGTGCCAGCTCACCGACCAGCTTAGTCACAGATACGCAGTATTTT.

The chain carries TRBV6-6 and TRBJ2-7, with D maybe TRBD1 (6 bases). CDR3 length equals 14 residues. V was pared by 8 bases and J by 3 bases, with 17 bases between. Germline V gene sequence: CDR1 MNHNY, CDR2 SVGAGI (reference sequence). The CDR3 is CASLSFTGLYEQYF. CDR3 in DNA: TGTGCCAGCCTCTCCTTCACAGGGCTCTACGAGCAGTACTTC.

V is TRBV14 and J is TRBJ2-7; D might be TRBD2 (5 bases). The V and J ends lost 5 bases and 1 base respectively, with 15 bases between them. The CDR3 runs to 15 residues. Germline values: CDR1 SGHDN, CDR2 FVKESK. DNA for the CDR3: TGTGCCAGCAGCTTAAGTCCGGGATCTTCCTACGAGCAGTACTTC. This gives the protein CASSLSPGSSYEQYF.

The chain couples TRBV5-4 to TRBJ2-7; 11 bases map to TRBD2. After removal of 4 bases from V and 3 bases from J, the junction contained 6 bases not matched to a gene. The germline V gene encodes CDR1 SGHNT and CDR2 YYREEE (reference sequence). This CDR3 contains 15 residues. CDR3 sequence: CASSAGLADHYEQYF. The CDR3 bases are TGTGCCAGCAGCGCGGGACTAGCGGATCACTACGAGCAGTACTTC.

This clone was detected only a few times. This chain uses TRBV5-1 with TRBJ1-1; D ambiguous. Trimming removed 0 bases from V and 1 base from J, with 4 bases in between. The CDR3 sequence is 13 residues long. Germline V lookup: CDR1 SGHRS, CDR2 YFSETQ. The DNA for the CDR3 is TGCGCCAGCAGCTTGGAACCGAACACTGAAGCTTTCTTT. Residues: CASSLEPNTEAFF.

The chain joins TRBV13 to TRBJ1-4; D is unresolved. The V gene lost 5 bases and the J gene lost 5 bases, with 12 bases spanning the gap. This CDR3 contains 14 residues. The V gene's germline CDR1 is PRHDT and CDR2 FYEKMQ (reference sequence). CDR3 sequence (DNA): TGTGCCAGCAGCCCAGGAGGGCTGAATGAAAAACTGTTTTTT. This encodes CASSPGGLNEKLFF. Looking up the rest from reference TRBV13 and TRBJ1-4 gives the full variable domain: AAGVIQSPRHLIKEKRETATLKCYPIPRHDTVYWYQQGPGQDPQFLISFYEKMQSDKGSIPDRFSAQQFSDYHSELNMSSLELGDSALYFCASSPGGLNEKLFFGSGTQLSVL.